This TCR beta chain was retrieved from a study of cytomegalovirus exposure and HLA in healthy donors. The PCR used 60 Vbeta and 13 Jbeta primers. This table comes from immunoSEQ multiplex PCR, and its TCRdb copy is limited to in-frame clones, with some not included. The sample lists some 160,000 clones; roughly four fifths were seen once. The length of the CDR3 is 18 residues. The V gene lost 2 bases and the J gene lost 0 bases, with 16 bases spanning the gap. This clonotype originated in a woman aged 45-59 years in good health and CMV-seronegative. This chain connects TRBV23-1 to TRBJ2-2; the D gene is possibly TRBD1 (6 bases). TRBV23-1 is treated as an ORF (open reading frame) with a function not yet certain. Sequencing used PBMCs. CDR3 nucleotide sequence: TGCGCCAGCAGTCAACGTCACCGGGACATATCGAACACCGGGGAGCTGTTTTTT. As protein: CASSQRHRDISNTGELFF.